The entry below gives a single T cell receptor (beta chain) sequence along with its context. V shed 5 bases and J shed 2 bases, with 10 bases lying between them. The CDR3 totals 13 residues. The V gene's germline CDR1 is SEHNR and CDR2 FQNEAQ (reference sequence). The repertoire was sequenced with immunoSEQ multiplex PCR; TCRdb's copy has only in-frame clones and lacks some. The table lists approximately 30,000 clones, about 88% of them singletons. This sample was included in a study of T cell responses to AZD1222 COVID-19 vaccine. Study details: Second-dose timings of about 4 or about 12 weeks were pooled.

The genes are TRBV7-9 and TRBJ2-7, with D tentatively TRBD2 (6 bases). The input for sequencing was peripheral blood, taken on day 0 of AZD1222 vaccination. The TCR was taken from an adult in good health. CDR3 nucleotide sequence: TGTGCCAGCAGCCAACCGGGGGCCTACGAGCAGTACTTC. The encoded protein is CASSQPGAYEQYF.